This T cell receptor (beta chain) was profiled in a study of T cell responses to AZD1222 COVID-19 vaccine. Generated by immunoSEQ multiplex PCR, the TCRdb table keeps only in-frame clones and is missing some. Here the sample spans some 75,000 clones, 70% to 90% being singletons. The V and J ends lost 7 bases and 4 bases respectively, with 13 bases between them. The CDR3 has 13 amino acids. Germline CDR1 and CDR2: SNHLY and FYNNEI. The sequences come from peripheral blood, collected on day 0 of AZD1222 vaccination. This TCR came from an adult in good health. The V call is TRBV2, the J call TRBJ1-2; D gene ambiguous. DNA of the CDR3: TGTGCCAGCACCCCTACTGGGCTCTATGGCTACACCTTC. It yields the protein CASTPTGLYGYTF.